These 8 T cell receptor beta chains originate from one sample sequenced in a study of monozygotic twins with cystic fibrosis (dated by TCRdb to about 2021). Library prep was done by the immunoSEQ multiplex PCR assay. TCRdb retrieved this table from immuneACCESS and kept in-frame rearrangements only. Not all clones are present; in checked studies, unresolved V genes account for under half, and no reason is known for the remainder. In this sample the table shows approximately 23,000 clones, about 87% of which occur a single time. The ten biggest clones cover approximately 1.3% of the sample. Sequences were obtained from blood. Receptors were obtained from a woman in her twenties or thirties with cystic fibrosis.

The chain joins TRBV29-1 to TRBJ1-1; 9 bases align to TRBD1. The CDR3 length is 19 residues. The ends lost 4 bases at V and 1 base at J; junction bases unmatched: 19. Looked up from germline, CDR1 is SQVTM and CDR2 is ANQGSEA. The CDR3 region is CSVAGQGKTRRVGNTEAFF. CDR3 sequence (DNA): TGCAGCGTTGCCGGACAGGGGAAAACGAGGAGGGTCGGGAACACTGAAGCTTTCTTT.

The genes are TRBV10-3 and TRBJ1-1, with D possibly being TRBD1 (5 bases). V was pared by 0 bases and J by 3 bases, with 8 bases between. This CDR3 contains 14 residues. The germline gives CDR1 ENHRY, CDR2 SYGVKD. The CDR3 nucleotides are TGTGCCATCAGTGAGTCTGGCAGGGACACTGAAGCTTTCTTT. As protein: CAISESGRDTEAFF.

The chain couples TRBV7-2 to TRBJ2-5, with 7 positions matching TRBD2. CDR1 is SGHTA, CDR2 FQGNSA, per germline. CDR3 size: 15 residues. Losses at the gene ends were 3 bases for V and 9 bases for J; bases not matched to a gene: 13. In nucleotides, the CDR3 is TGTGCCAGCAGCTTTGGTTCTAGATGGGGGGGGGCCCAGTACTTC. It encodes CASSFGSRWGGAQYF.

This sequence joins TRBV5-4 and TRBJ2-7; no clear D. CDR3 length equals 14 residues. Per germline, CDR1 SGHNT and CDR2 YYREEE (reference sequence). Between the trimmed V and J ends, which lost 4 bases and 3 bases, there was a span of 14 bases. CDR3 DNA: TGTGCCAGCAGCGCCTCGGGTTACGGCTACGAGCAGTACTTC. Amino acid sequence: CASSASGYGYEQYF.

The chain is built from TRBV5-1 and TRBJ2-2; no firm D call. Trimming shortened V by 5 bases and J by 1 base, and 6 bases separated the two germline ends. Germline V gives CDR1 SGHRS, CDR2 YFSETQ. The CDR3 consists of 13 residues. DNA for the CDR3: TGCGCCAGCAGTCCAGAGAACACCGGGGAGCTGTTTTTT. Protein: CASSPENTGELFF.

The V gene is TRBV15, the J gene TRBJ1-4; TRBD1 matches 7 bases. The CDR3 extends over 13 amino acids. V shed 9 bases and J 3 bases; nucleotides not matched to a gene: 4. The germline CDR1 and CDR2 sequences are LNHNV and YYDKDF (reference sequence). This CDR3 is CATRDSPNEKLFF. CDR3 coding DNA: TGTGCCACTCGGGACAGCCCTAATGAAAAACTGTTTTTT. Combining the CDR3 with reference TRBV15 and TRBJ1-4 gives the whole variable domain DAMVIQNPRYQVTQFGKPVTLSCSQTLNHNVMYWYQQKSSQAPKLLFHYYDKDFNNEADTPDNFQSRRPNTSFCFLDIRSPGLGDTAMYLCATRDSPNEKLFFGSGTQLSVL.

V gene TRBV9 combines with J gene TRBJ1-6; no firm D call. V lost 0 bases, J lost 8 bases, and 6 bases lay in between. The CDR3 spans 13 residues. In germline, CDR1 is SGDLS, CDR2 YYNGEE. CDR3: CASSVAGDSPLHF. CDR3 coding DNA: TGTGCCAGCAGCGTAGCCGGAGATTCACCCCTCCACTTT.

This chain uses TRBV11-2 with TRBJ2-7; D possibly corresponds to TRBD2 (5 bases). The CDR3 loop spans 12 amino acids. Germline assignment: CDR1 SGHAT and CDR2 FQNNGV. V shed 4 bases and J shed 5 bases, with 9 bases lying between them. The CDR3 DNA follows: TGTGCCAGCAGCTGGTCGGGAAACGAGCAGTACTTC. This gives the protein CASSWSGNEQYF.